The present T cell receptor beta chain was sequenced within a study of Ad26.COV2.S vaccination and SARS-CoV-2 variants. The data were produced by immunoSEQ multiplex PCR, yet TCRdb's version contains in-frame clones alone and is incomplete. The sample yields 440,000 or so clones, less than 95% seen once. The study, taken as a whole, reports: Post-vaccination spike-specific CD8+ and CD4+ T cell responses reportedly had substantial breadth. Researchers cautioned that TCR breadth and depth analyses may have underestimated total T cell responses. Recipients of either vaccine or placebo displayed similar breadth of non-spike TCRs.

Of note for this clone: The antigen is not known.

The treatment denotes: some 19 received Ad26.COV2.S at low or high dose, single or two shots; 5 received placebo; per-sample allocation not given. Sampling was performed 63 days after the first vaccine or placebo injection. As its vector, the vaccine had Ad26, which expressed Wuhan-strain SARS-CoV-2 spike. The sample in question was peripheral blood, obtained in a trial of Ad26.COV2.S vaccine versus placebo. This TCR derives from a person between 18 and 59 years old who received the Ad26.COV2.S COVID-19 vaccine or a placebo.

The CDR3 DNA is TGTGCCAGCAGTGGCCGGGTCACCACAGATACGCAGTATTTT. As protein: CASSGRVTTDTQYF. This sequence joins TRBV2 and TRBJ2-3, with D unresolved. The CDR3 is made up of 14 amino acids. Germline V gene data show CDR1 as SNHLY and CDR2 as FYNNEI. Trimming cost V 4 bases and J 2 bases, with 10 bases left between them.